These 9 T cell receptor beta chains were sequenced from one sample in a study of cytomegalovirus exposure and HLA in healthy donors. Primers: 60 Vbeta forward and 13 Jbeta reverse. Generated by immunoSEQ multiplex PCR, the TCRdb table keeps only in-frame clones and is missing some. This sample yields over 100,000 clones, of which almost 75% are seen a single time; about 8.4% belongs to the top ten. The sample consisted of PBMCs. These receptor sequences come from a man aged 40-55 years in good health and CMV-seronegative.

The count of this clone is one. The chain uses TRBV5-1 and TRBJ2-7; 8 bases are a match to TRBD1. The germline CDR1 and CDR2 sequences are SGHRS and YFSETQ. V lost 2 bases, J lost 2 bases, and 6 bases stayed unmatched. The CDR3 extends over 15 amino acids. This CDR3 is CASSLSARGPYEQYF. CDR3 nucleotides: TGCGCCAGCAGCTTAAGCGCCAGGGGGCCCTACGAGCAGTACTTC.

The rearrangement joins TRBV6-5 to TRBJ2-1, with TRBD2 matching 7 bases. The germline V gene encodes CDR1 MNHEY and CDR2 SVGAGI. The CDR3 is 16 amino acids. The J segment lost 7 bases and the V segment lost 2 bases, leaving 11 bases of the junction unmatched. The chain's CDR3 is CASSYLRSSGSNEQFF. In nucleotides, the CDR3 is TGTGCCAGCAGTTACCTCAGGTCTAGCGGTTCGAATGAGCAGTTCTTC.

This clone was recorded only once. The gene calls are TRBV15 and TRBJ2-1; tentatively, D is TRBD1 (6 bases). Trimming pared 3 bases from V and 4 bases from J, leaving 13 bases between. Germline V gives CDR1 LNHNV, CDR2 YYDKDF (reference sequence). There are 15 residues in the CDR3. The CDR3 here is CATSSTGTLYNEQFF. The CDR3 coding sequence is TGTGCCACCAGCAGTACCGGGACACTATACAATGAGCAGTTCTTC.

The CDR3 DNA follows: TGTGCCAGCAGCGTAGCAGGTTCTCTGCACGCCTACAATGAGCAGTTCTTC. This codes for CASSVAGSLHAYNEQFF. The chain is built from TRBV9 and TRBJ2-1, with unresolved D. CDR1 is SGDLS and CDR2 is YYNGEE in the germline V gene. The germline V and J ends were trimmed by 0 bases and 2 bases, with 15 bases remaining between them. The CDR3 consists of 17 residues.

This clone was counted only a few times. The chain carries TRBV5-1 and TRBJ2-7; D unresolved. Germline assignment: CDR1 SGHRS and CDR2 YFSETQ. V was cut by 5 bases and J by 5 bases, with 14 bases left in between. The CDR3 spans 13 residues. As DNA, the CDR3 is TGCGCCAGCAGAGTAGACGTACGGGACGAGCAGTACTTC. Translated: CASRVDVRDEQYF.

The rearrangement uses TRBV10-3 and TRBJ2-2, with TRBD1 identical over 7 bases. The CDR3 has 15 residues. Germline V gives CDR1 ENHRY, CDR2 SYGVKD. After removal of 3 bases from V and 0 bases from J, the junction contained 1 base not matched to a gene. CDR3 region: CAISEQGTNTGELFF. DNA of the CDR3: TGTGCCATCAGTGAACAGGGGACGAACACCGGGGAGCTGTTTTTT.

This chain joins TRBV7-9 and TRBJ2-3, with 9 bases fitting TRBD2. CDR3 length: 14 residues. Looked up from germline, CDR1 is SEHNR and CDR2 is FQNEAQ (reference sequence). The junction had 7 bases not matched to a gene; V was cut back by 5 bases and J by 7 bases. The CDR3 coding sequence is TGTGCCAGCAGCCTCGGGACTAGCATAAATACGCAGTATTTT. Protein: CASSLGTSINTQYF.

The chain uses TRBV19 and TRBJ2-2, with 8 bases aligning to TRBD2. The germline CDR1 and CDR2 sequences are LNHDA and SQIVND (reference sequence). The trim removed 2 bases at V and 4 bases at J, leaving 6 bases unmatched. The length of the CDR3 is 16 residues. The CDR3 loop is CASSILGLAGTGELFF. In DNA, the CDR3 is TGTGCCAGTAGTATATTGGGTCTAGCGGGCACCGGGGAGCTGTTTTTT.

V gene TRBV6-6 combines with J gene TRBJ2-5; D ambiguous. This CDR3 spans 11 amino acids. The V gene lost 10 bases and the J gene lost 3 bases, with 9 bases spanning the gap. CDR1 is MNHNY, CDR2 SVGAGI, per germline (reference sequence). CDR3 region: CATSREETQYF. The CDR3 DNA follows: TGTGCCACCTCGAGAGAAGAGACCCAGTACTTC.